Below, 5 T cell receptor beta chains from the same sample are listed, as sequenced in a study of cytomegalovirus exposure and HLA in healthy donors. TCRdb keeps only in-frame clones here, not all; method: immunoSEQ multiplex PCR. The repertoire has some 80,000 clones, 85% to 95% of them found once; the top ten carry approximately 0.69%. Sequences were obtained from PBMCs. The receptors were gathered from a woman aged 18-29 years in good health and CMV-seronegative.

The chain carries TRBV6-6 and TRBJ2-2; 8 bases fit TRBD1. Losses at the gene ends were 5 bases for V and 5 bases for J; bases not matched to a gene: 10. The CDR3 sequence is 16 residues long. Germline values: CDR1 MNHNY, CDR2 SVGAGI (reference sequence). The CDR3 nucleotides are TGTGCCAGCAGTGGGGCGGACAGGGCGGGGACCGGGGAGCTGTTTTTT. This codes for CASSGADRAGTGELFF.

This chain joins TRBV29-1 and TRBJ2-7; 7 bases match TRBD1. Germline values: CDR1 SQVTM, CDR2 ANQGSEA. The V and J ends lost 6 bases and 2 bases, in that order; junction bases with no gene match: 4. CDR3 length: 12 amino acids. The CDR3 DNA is TGCAGCGTGGGGGACAGAGCCTACGAGCAGTACTTC. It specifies CSVGDRAYEQYF.

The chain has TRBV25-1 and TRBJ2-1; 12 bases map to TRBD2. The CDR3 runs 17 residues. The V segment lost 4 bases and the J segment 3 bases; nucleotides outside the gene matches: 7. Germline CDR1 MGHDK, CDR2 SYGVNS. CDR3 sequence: CASSVRLAGVVYNEQFF. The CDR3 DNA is TGTGCCAGCAGTGTTCGACTAGCGGGAGTTGTCTACAATGAGCAGTTCTTC.

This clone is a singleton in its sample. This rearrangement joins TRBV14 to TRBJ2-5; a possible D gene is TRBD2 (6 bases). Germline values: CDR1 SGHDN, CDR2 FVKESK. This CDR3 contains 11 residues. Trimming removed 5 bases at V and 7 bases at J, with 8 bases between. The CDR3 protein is CASSFSGTQYF. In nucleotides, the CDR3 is TGTGCCAGCAGCTTTAGCGGGACCCAGTACTTC.

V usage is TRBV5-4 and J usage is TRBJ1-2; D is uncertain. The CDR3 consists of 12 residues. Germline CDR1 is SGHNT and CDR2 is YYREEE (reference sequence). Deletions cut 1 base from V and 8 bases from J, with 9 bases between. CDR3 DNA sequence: TGTGCCAGCAGCTTGACACGTAGCGGCTACACCTTC. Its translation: CASSLTRSGYTF.